Below, one TCR beta chain is given with its context. There are 15 residues in the CDR3. Trimming shortened V by 3 bases and J by 9 bases, and 18 bases separated the two germline ends. The germline V gene encodes CDR1 KGHSH and CDR2 LQKENI. The sample belongs to a study of blood T cell repertoires in COVID-19. Study-level information: Acute and convalescent COVID-19 specimens originated in the United States, Italy and Spain. PBMCs, B-cell-depleted T cells, or T cells provided the cDNA or gDNA that made up the material.

Per the original methods: How many nucleated cells were present was estimated from reference gene primer amplification. Measured with immunoSEQ multiplex PCR; TCRdb has only the in-frame clones, and not every one. Clonal size and the V and J genes are those of that table, whereas D and trimming came from the DNA. Here the sample spans 200,000 to 250,000 clones, about 85% being singletons. This chain links TRBV18 with TRBJ2-1; D is possibly TRBD1 (5 bases). The sequence derives from a woman aged 60-75 years with active or convalescent COVID-19. Sequencing was carried out using peripheral blood. The CDR3 DNA reads TGTGCCAGCTCACCGGTTAGTGGGGCGAGATTTGAGCAGTTCTTC. Protein sequence: CASSPVSGARFEQFF.